The 23 T cell receptor beta chains listed next were all sequenced from one sample in a study of T cell repertoires in cytomegalovirus infection. From the reads, TCRdb called clonotypes with MiXCR, one entry per CDR3 protein. Among about 85,000 distinct CDR3 sequences listed, about half were seen once. Antigens for these TCRs are unknown. The material sequenced was CD8+ T cells from cultured PBMCs, taken from culture after CMV antigen stimulation. All receptors come from a human donor in good health (CMV status not recorded). Some clones in this sample may be carry-over from other donors' samples.

The genes are TRBV27 and TRBJ1-5, with 7 bases that match TRBD1. The CDR3 is made up of 16 amino acids. Germline V gene sequence: CDR1 MNHEY, CDR2 SMNVEV (reference sequence). The V and J ends lost 5 bases and 0 bases, in that order; junction bases with no gene match: 7. The CDR3 is CASSVSRGDSNQPQHF. Written as DNA, the CDR3 is TGTGCCAGCAGTGTCAGCAGGGGGGATAGCAATCAGCCCCAGCATTTT.

V usage is TRBV15 and J usage is TRBJ1-3, with D perhaps TRBD1 (5 bases). The CDR3 length is 14 residues. CDR1 and CDR2 from the germline V gene are LNHNV and YYDKDF (reference sequence). V was clipped by 5 bases and J by 8 bases, with 16 bases between them. CDR3: CATSGDLMGHTIYF. CDR3 coding DNA: TGTGCCACCAGCGGGGACCTGATGGGACACACCATATATTTT.

This clonotype was observed a handful of times. The chain recombines TRBV27 with TRBJ2-4, with D perhaps being TRBD1 or TRBD2 (7 bases each). Germline V CDR1 and CDR2: MNHEY, SMNVEV (reference sequence). Trimming pared 4 bases from V and 2 bases from J, leaving 15 bases between. The CDR3 sequence is 16 residues long. DNA of the CDR3: TGTGCCAGCAGTTGGGGAGGGGGCGCCCCCAAAAACATTCAGTACTTC. The encoded protein is CASSWGGGAPKNIQYF.

CDR3 nucleotide sequence: TGTGCCAGCAGCTTAGCGGCGGGGTCGGGCACTGAAGCTTTCTTT. Residues: CASSLAAGSGTEAFF. J is TRBJ1-1 and V is TRBV7-4; D unclear. Germline V CDR1 and CDR2: SGHVT, SQSDAQ. CDR3 length equals 15 residues. Trimming pared 0 bases from V and 4 bases from J, leaving 12 bases between.

This clonotype was observed many times. The chain combines TRBV6-2 or TRBV6-3 with TRBJ2-1, with 9 bases matching TRBD2. V lost 2 bases and J lost 10; bases outside the gene matches: 9. Per the germline V gene, CDR1 is MNHEY and CDR2 is SVGEGT. The CDR3 runs to 15 residues. The CDR3 DNA is TGTGCCAGCAGTTACGAGGCGGGAGGGCGGAAGGAGCAGTTCTTC. Translating gives CASSYEAGGRKEQFF.

The chain couples TRBV6-2 or TRBV6-3 to TRBJ2-1; D perhaps matches TRBD1 (7 bases). The CDR3 consists of 15 residues. CDR1 MNHEY and CDR2 SVGEGT come from the germline V gene. V lost 7 bases and J 7 bases, leaving 20 bases between the germline ends. The CDR3 spells CASIQGGLKRNEQFF. DNA for the CDR3: TGTGCCAGCATTCAGGGGGGCCTAAAAAGGAATGAGCAGTTCTTC.

The chain couples TRBV7-2 to TRBJ1-5; TRBD1 matches at 7 bases. CDR1 and CDR2 from the germline V gene are SGHTA and FQGNSA. V lost 4 bases to trimming and J lost 8 bases; unmatched junction nucleotides: 11. The CDR3 has 15 amino acids. CDR3 sequence reads: CASSSRDRAWEPQHF. CDR3 coding DNA: TGTGCCAGCAGCTCCCGAGACAGGGCTTGGGAGCCCCAGCATTTT.

In this sample, this clonotype turned up many times. The rearrangement joins TRBV5-4 to TRBJ2-6, with D possibly matching TRBD1 (6 bases). Trimming pared 4 bases from V and 0 bases from J, leaving 23 bases between. Per germline, CDR1 SGHNT and CDR2 YYREEE (reference sequence). This CDR3 region has 20 residues. CDR3 loop: CASSPVGAPGQTSGANVLTF. CDR3 sequence (DNA): TGTGCCAGCAGCCCAGTGGGGGCCCCGGGACAAACCTCTGGGGCCAACGTCCTGACTTTC.

This clonotype has more than one count but fewer than ten. The chain uses TRBV7-3 and TRBJ2-5; TRBD1 is a possible D gene (6 bases). Trimming removed 2 bases at V and 5 bases at J, with 15 bases between. The CDR3 totals 15 residues. Germline V gene lookup returns CDR1 SGHTA and CDR2 FQGTGA. The CDR3 DNA sequence: TGTGCCAGCAGCTTAGGGAGCGACAGGACCGAGACCCAGTACTTC. Translated, it gives CASSLGSDRTETQYF.

The DNA for the CDR3 is TGTGCCAGCAGCTTAGATTTGCCAGGGGCGCGTACTGGCTACACCTTC. Protein: CASSLDLPGARTGYTF. The V and J genes are TRBV7-2 and TRBJ1-2; D is possibly TRBD1 (6 bases). Germline lookup yields CDR1 SGHTA and CDR2 FQGNSA. Deletions cut 1 base from V and 7 bases from J, with 19 bases between. The CDR3 loop spans 16 amino acids.

V usage is TRBV19 and J usage is TRBJ1-1; D not certain. Germline CDR1 LNHDA, CDR2 SQIVND (reference sequence). Between the trimmed V and J ends, which lost 7 bases and 1 base, there was a span of 10 bases. The CDR3 is 13 amino acids. The CDR3 nucleotides are TGTGCCAGTAAAATCGGGGAGAACACTGAAGCTTTCTTT. This encodes CASKIGENTEAFF.

The chain has TRBV5-1 and TRBJ1-6; 7 nucleotides agree with TRBD1. The V gene's germline CDR1 is SGHRS and CDR2 YFSETQ. Trimming removed 5 bases from V and 8 bases from J; junction bases left unmatched: 13. CDR3 size: 16 residues. For the CDR3, the DNA is TGCGCCAGCAGGCGGGACAGTCGTCCCCTTGATTCACCCCTCCACTTT. Protein sequence: CASRRDSRPLDSPLHF.

The chain links TRBV7-8 to TRBJ1-2, with 10 bases fitting TRBD1. With 3 bases clipped from V and 4 bases from J, the junction kept 11 bases outside the gene matches. The CDR3 extends over 17 amino acids. Germline V lookup: CDR1 SGHVS, CDR2 FQNEAQ. The CDR3 DNA reads TGTGCCAGCAGCTTCCCCGACAGGGGGCAAGCCCGCTATGGCTACACCTTC. This gives the protein CASSFPDRGQARYGYTF. The variable domain in full, completed from reference TRBV7-8 and TRBJ1-2, reads GAGVSQSPRYKVAKRGQDVALRCDPISGHVSLFWYQQALGQGPEFLTYFQNEAQLDKSGLPSDRFFAERPEGSVSTLKIQRTQQEDSAVYLCASSFPDRGQARYGYTFGSGTRLTVV.

The CDR3 loop is CASMGGSNTGELFF. The CDR3 nucleotides read TGTGCCAGCATGGGAGGAAGTAACACCGGGGAGCTGTTTTTT. The gene calls are TRBV5-6 and TRBJ2-2; D might be TRBD2 (6 bases). The V gene's germline CDR1 is SGHDT and CDR2 YYEEEE. Trimming took off 6 bases at V and 2 bases at J, with 11 bases between the two ends. The CDR3 runs 14 residues.

V usage is TRBV4-1 and J usage is TRBJ2-3, with D possibly being TRBD1 or TRBD2 (5 bases each). Germline V gene sequence: CDR1 MGHRA, CDR2 YSYEKL. V was cut by 6 bases and J by 2 bases, with 15 bases left in between. The CDR3 has 15 residues. CDR3 sequence reads: CASSPGQDYTDTQYF. CDR3 bases: TGCGCCAGCAGTCCTGGACAAGACTACACAGATACGCAGTATTTT.

The chain joins TRBV27 to TRBJ2-3; possibly TRBD1 for D (5 bases). V was shortened by 5 bases and J by 1 base, with 16 bases between the two germline ends. From germline, CDR1 is MNHEY and CDR2 SMNVEV (reference sequence). The CDR3 has 16 amino acids. CDR3 bases: TGTGCCAGCAGTCCCCTCGGAGTAGGGGGCACAGATACGCAGTATTTT. This sequence encodes CASSPLGVGGTDTQYF.

This chain joins TRBV7-9 and TRBJ2-4; a possible D gene is TRBD1 (5 bases). The germline CDR1 and CDR2 sequences are SEHNR and FQNEAQ (reference sequence). V lost 3 bases and J 1 base, leaving 7 bases between the germline ends. The CDR3 length is 14 residues. For the CDR3, the DNA is TGTGCCAGCAGCTTGCAGGGTGCCAAAAACATTCAGTACTTC. Residues: CASSLQGAKNIQYF.

This clonotype was seen more than once but under ten times. This sequence joins TRBV7-9 and TRBJ2-3; D is uncertain. The germline V and J ends were trimmed by 0 bases and 3 bases, with 22 bases remaining between them. This CDR3 is built from 19 residues. Germline CDR1 SEHNR, CDR2 FQNEAQ (reference sequence). The CDR3 DNA follows: TGTGCCAGCAGCTTAGCCCCCGGGCAGGCCCCATCCCGAACAGATACGCAGTATTTT. Translated, it gives CASSLAPGQAPSRTDTQYF.

As to this clonotype: This is likely a read error, given that the CDR3 carries no conserved phenylalanine or tryptophan at its end. The chain combines TRBV28 with TRBJ2-7, with unresolved D. The ends were cut back, 11 bases at V and 3 bases at J, with 20 bases in the middle. The CDR3 sequence is 14 residues long. Germline V CDR1 and CDR2: MDHEN, SYDVKM. CDR3 amino acids: CARTPTQRYYEQYC. Here the CDR3 DNA reads TGTGCCCGCACTCCCACCCAACGATACTACGAGCAGTACTGC.

The V gene is TRBV11-3, the J gene TRBJ2-7; maybe TRBD2 (6 bases). Trimming took off 5 bases at V and 1 base at J, with 9 bases between the two ends. This CDR3 is built from 13 residues. Looked up from germline, CDR1 is SGHNT and CDR2 is YENEEA. The CDR3 sequence is CASSSGPSYEQYF. CDR3 in DNA: TGTGCCAGCAGCAGCGGGCCTTCCTACGAGCAGTACTTC.

This clonotype occurred a few times. The CDR3 DNA sequence: TGTGCCAGCAGCGGTAGCGGGCAAAGCTCCTACAATGAGCAGTTCTTC. Amino acid sequence: CASSGSGQSSYNEQFF. V and J are TRBV7-6 and TRBJ2-1; 7 bases map to TRBD2. V was clipped by 5 bases and J by 0 bases; unmatched bases: 7. This CDR3 is 16 amino acids long. CDR1 SGHVS and CDR2 FNYEAQ come from the germline V gene.

J is TRBJ2-7 and V is TRBV28, with TRBD1 identical over 8 bases. CDR1 and CDR2 from the germline V gene are MDHEN and SYDVKM. The CDR3 is made up of 15 amino acids. V gave up 2 bases and J gave up 2 bases; unmatched junction bases: 5. DNA of the CDR3: TGTGCCAGCAGTTTAATCGACAGGGGTGCCTACGAGCAGTACTTC. It codes for CASSLIDRGAYEQYF.

The chain combines TRBV7-9 with TRBJ2-7, with TRBD2 as a possible D gene (5 bases). The CDR3 loop spans 13 amino acids. Trimming left V 5 bases short and J 2 bases short, with 10 bases between. The germline CDR1 and CDR2 sequences are SEHNR and FQNEAQ (reference sequence). The DNA of the CDR3 is TGTGCCAGCAGCGTAGACGGGACCTACGAGCAGTACTTC. Amino acids: CASSVDGTYEQYF.